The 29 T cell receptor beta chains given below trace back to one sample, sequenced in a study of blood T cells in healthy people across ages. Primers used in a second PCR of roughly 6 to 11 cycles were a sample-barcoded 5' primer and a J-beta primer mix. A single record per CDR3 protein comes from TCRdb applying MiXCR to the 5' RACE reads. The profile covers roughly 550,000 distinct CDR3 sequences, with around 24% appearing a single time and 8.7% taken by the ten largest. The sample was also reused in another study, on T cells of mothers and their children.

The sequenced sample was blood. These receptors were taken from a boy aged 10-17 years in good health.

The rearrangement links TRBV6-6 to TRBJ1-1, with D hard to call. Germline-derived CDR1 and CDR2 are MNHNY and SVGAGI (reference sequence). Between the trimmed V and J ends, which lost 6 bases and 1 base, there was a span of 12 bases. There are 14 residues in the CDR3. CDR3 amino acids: CASSDPGTNTEAFF. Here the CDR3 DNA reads TGTGCCAGCAGCGACCCGGGAACGAACACTGAAGCTTTCTTT.

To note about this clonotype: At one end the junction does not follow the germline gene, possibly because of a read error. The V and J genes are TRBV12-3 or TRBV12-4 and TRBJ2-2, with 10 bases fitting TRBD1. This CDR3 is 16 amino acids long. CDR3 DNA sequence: TGTGCCAGCAGGTTATGGGGACAGGGGAACGCCGGGGAGCTGTTTTTT. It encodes CASRLWGQGNAGELFF.

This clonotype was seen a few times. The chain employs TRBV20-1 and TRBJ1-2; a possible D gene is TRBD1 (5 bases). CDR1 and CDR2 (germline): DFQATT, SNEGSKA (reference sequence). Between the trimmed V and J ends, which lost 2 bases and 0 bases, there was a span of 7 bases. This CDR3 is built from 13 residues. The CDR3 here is CSARRGTNYGYTF. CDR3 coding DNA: TGCAGTGCTAGACGGGGGACTAACTATGGCTACACCTTC.

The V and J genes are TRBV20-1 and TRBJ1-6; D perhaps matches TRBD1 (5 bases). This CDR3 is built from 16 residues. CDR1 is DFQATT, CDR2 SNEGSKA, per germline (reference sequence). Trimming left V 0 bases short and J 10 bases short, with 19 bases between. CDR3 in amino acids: CSARDPLGPGGSPLHF. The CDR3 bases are TGCAGTGCTAGAGATCCTTTGGGACCGGGTGGGTCACCCCTCCACTTT.

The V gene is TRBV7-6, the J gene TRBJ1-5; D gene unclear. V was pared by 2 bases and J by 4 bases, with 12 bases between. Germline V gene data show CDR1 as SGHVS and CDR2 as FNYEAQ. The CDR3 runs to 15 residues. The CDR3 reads CASSLLAGFNQPQHF. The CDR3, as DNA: TGTGCCAGCAGCTTATTAGCTGGGTTTAATCAGCCCCAGCATTTT.

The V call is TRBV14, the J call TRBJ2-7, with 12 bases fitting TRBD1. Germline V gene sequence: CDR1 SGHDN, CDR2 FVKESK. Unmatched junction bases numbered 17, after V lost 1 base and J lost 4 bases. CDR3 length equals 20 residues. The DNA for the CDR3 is TGTGCCAGCAGCCAAGCATTGGGACAGGGGGCTTTAAGTGTGGCTTACGAGCAGTACTTC. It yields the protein CASSQALGQGALSVAYEQYF.

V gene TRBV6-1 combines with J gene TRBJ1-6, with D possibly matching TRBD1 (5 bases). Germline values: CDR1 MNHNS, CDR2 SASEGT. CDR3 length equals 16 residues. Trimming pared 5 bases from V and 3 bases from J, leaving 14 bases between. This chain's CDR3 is CASSPGTLNYNSPLHF. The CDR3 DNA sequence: TGTGCCAGCAGTCCAGGGACTCTAAACTATAATTCACCCCTCCACTTT.

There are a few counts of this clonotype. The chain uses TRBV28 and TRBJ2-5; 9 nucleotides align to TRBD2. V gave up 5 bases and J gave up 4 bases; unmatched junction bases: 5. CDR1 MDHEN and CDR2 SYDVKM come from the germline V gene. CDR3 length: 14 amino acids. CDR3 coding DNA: TGTGCCAGCAGTCAGGGACTAGCCCCAGAGACCCAGTACTTC. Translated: CASSQGLAPETQYF.

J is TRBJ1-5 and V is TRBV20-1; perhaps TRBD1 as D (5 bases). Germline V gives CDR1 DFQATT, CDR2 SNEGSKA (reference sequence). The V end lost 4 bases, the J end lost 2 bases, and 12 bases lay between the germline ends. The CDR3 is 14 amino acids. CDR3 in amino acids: CSAIGGGGNQPQHF. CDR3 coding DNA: TGCAGTGCTATCGGGGGGGGTGGCAATCAGCCCCAGCATTTT.

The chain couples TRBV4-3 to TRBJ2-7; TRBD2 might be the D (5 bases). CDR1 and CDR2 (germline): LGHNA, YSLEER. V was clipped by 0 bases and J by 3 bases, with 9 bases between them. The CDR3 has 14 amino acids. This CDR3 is CASSQDAGNYEQYF. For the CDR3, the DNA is TGCGCCAGCAGCCAAGATGCCGGGAACTACGAGCAGTACTTC.

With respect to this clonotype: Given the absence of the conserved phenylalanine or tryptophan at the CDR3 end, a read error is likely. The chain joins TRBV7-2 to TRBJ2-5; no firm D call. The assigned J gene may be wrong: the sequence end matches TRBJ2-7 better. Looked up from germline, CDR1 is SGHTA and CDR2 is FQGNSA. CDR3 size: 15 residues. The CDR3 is CASSLERARAYEQYS. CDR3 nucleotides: TGTGCCAGCAGCTTAGAAAGAGCTAGAGCCTACGAGCAGTACTCC.

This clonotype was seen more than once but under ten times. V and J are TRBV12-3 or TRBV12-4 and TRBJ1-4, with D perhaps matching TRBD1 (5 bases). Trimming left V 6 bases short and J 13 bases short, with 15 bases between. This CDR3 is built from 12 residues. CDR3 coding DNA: TGTGCCAGCAGCTCTACAACTGGGGCACTGTTTTTT. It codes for CASSSTTGALFF.

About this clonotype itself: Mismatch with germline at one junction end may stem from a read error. The CDR3 protein is CASSRWDGTNEKLFF. The CDR3 coding sequence is TGTGCTAGCAGCCGGTGGGACGGAACAAATGAAAAACTGTTTTTT. J is TRBJ1-4 and V is TRBV7-7, with D possibly being TRBD1 (5 bases). CDR3 size: 15 residues. The germline V gene has CDR1 SSHAT and CDR2 FNYEAQ (reference sequence).

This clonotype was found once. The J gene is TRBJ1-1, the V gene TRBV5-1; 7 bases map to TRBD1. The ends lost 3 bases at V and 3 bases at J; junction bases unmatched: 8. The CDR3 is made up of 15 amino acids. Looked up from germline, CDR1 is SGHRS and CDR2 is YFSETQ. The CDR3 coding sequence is TGCGCCAGCAGCTGGGCGACAGGGTCAGACACTGAAGCTTTCTTT. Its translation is CASSWATGSDTEAFF.

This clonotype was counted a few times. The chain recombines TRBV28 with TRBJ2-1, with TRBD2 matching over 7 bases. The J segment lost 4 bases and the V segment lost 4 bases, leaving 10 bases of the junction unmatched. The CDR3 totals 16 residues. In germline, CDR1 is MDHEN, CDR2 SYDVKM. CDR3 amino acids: CASSSMAGDFYNEQFF. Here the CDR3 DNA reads TGTGCCAGCAGTTCTATGGCGGGGGACTTTTACAATGAGCAGTTCTTC. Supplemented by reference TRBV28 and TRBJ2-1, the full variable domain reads DVKVTQSSRYLVKRTGEKVFLECVQDMDHENMFWYRQDPGLGLRLIYFSYDVKMKEKGDIPEGYSVSREKKERFSLILESASTNQTSMYLCASSSMAGDFYNEQFFGPGTRLTVL.

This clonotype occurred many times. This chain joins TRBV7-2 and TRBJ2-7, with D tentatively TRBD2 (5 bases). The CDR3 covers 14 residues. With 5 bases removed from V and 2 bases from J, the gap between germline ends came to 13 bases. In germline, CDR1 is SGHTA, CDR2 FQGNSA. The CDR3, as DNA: TGTGCCAGCAGCCCATGGACGGGGACCTACGAGCAGTACTTC. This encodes CASSPWTGTYEQYF.

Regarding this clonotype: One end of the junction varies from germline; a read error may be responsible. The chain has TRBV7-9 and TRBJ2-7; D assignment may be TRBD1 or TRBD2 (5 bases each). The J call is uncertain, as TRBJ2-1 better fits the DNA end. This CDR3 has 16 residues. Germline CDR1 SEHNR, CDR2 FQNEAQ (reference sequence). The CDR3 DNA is TGTGCCAGTAGCTCACCGGCACATCTCATGGGGGATGAGCAGTTCTTC. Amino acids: CASSSPAHLMGDEQFF.

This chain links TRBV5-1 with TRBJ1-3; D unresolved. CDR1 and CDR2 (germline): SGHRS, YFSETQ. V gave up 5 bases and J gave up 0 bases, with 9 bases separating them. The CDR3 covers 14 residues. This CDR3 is CASSEYLSGNTIYF. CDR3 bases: TGCGCCAGCAGTGAATACCTCTCTGGAAACACCATATATTTT.

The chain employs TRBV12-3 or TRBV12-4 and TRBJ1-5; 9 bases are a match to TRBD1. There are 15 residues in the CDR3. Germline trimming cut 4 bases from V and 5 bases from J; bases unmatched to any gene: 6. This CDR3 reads CASSWGQGIYQPQHF. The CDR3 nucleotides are TGTGCCAGCAGTTGGGGACAGGGAATATATCAGCCCCAGCATTTT.

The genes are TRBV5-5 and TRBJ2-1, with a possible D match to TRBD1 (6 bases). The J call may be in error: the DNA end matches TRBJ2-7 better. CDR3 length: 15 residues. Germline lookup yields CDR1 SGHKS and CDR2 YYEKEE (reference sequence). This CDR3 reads CASSLDREWSYEQYF. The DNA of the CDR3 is TGTGCCAGCAGCTTGGACAGGGAATGGTCCTACGAGCAGTACTTC.

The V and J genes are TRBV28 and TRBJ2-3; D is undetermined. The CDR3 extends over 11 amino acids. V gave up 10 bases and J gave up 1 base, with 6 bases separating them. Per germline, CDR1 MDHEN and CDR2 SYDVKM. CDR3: CATEGTDTQYF. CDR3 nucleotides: TGTGCCACTGAAGGCACAGATACGCAGTATTTT. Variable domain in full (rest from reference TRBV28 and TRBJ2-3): DVKVTQSSRYLVKRTGEKVFLECVQDMDHENMFWYRQDPGLGLRLIYFSYDVKMKEKGDIPEGYSVSREKKERFSLILESASTNQTSMYLCATEGTDTQYFGPGTRLTVL.

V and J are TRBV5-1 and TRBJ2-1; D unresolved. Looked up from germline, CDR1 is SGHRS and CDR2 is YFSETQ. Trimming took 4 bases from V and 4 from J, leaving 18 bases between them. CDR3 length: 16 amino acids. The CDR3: CASSPTGNTPYNEQFF. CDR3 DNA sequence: TGCGCCAGCAGCCCGACTGGCAATACCCCTTACAATGAGCAGTTCTTC.

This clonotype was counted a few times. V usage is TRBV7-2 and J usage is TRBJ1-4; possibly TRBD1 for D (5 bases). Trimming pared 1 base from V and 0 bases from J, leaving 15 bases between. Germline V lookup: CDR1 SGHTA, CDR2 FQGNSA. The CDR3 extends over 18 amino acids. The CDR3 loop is CASSLEVRAWATNEKLFF. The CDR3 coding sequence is TGTGCCAGCAGCTTAGAGGTCAGGGCATGGGCAACTAATGAAAAACTGTTTTTT.

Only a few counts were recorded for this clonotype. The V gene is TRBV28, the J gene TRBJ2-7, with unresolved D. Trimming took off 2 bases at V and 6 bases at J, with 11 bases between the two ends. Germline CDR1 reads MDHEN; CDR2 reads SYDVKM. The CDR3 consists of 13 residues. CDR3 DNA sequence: TGTGCCAGCAGTTTAAGGCCTCTGGCCGAGCAGTACTTC. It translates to CASSLRPLAEQYF.

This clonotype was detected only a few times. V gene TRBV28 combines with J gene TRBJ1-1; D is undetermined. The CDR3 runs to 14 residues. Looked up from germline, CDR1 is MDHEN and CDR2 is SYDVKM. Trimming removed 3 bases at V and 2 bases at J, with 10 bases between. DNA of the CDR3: TGTGCCAGCAGTTTTTGGGATTTCAACACTGAAGCTTTCTTT. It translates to CASSFWDFNTEAFF.

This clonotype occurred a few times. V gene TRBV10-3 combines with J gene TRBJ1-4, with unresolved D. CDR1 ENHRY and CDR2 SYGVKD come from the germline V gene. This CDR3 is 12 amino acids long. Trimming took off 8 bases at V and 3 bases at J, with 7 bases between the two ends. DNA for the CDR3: TGTGCCATCCGCTCTGCTAATGAAAAACTGTTTTTT. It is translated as CAIRSANEKLFF.

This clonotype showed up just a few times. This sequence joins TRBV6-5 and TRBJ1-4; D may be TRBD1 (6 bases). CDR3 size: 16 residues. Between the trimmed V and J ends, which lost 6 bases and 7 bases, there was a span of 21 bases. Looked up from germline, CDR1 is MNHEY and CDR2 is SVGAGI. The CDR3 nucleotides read TGTGCCAGCAGGGCTTCCACAGGGAGAAGCGGTGAAAAACTGTTTTTT. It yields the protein CASRASTGRSGEKLFF.

CDR3 coding DNA: TGCAGTGCTAGTCCCTCTGGGGAGACCCAGTACTTC. This translates into CSASPSGETQYF. The chain couples TRBV20-1 to TRBJ2-5; no firm D call. With 3 bases removed from V and 5 bases from J, the gap between germline ends came to 10 bases. This CDR3 contains 12 residues. Per the germline V gene, CDR1 is DFQATT and CDR2 is SNEGSKA (reference sequence).

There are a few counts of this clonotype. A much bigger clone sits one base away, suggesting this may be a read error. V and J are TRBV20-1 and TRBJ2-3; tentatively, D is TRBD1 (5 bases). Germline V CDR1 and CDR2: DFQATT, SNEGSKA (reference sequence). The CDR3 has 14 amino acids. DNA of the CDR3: TGCAGTGCTAGTTGGGTGGTCGGCACAGGTACGCAGTATTTT. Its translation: CSASWVVGTGTQYF.